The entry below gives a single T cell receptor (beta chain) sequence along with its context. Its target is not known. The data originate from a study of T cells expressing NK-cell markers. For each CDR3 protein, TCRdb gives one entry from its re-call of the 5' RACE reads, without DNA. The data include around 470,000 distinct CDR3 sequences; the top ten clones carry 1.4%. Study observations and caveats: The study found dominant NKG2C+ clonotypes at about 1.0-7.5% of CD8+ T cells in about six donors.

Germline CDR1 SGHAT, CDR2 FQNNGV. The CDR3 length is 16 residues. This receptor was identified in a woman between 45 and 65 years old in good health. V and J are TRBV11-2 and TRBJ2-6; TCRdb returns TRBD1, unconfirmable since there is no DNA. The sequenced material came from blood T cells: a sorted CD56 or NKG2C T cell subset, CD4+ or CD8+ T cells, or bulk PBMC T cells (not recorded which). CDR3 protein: CASRWGGSEGANVLTF.